The next 11 T cell receptor beta chains were all read from a single sample in a study of T cell changes during pregnancy in multiple sclerosis. Measured with immunoSEQ multiplex PCR; TCRdb has only the in-frame clones, and not every one. The table has about 42,000 clones, 88% seen once; the top ten hold more than 0.95%. The sequenced sample was CD4+ T cells from peripheral blood mononuclear cells, obtained in the second trimester of pregnancy. Every receptor here comes from a female donor with multiple sclerosis, enrolled in a pregnancy study.

DNA for the CDR3: TGCACCAGCAGCCCCCTGGGAAGGGGACAGCAGAACACTGAAGCTTTCTTT. Amino acid sequence: CTSSPLGRGQQNTEAFF. The V gene is TRBV1, the J gene TRBJ1-1; the DNA was not used to check the table's D call, TRBD1. TRBV1 is marked as a pseudogene. CDR3 length: 17 amino acids.

The chain's CDR3 is CASSAPGVSNTEAFF. The CDR3, as DNA: TGTGCCAGCAGTGCCCCAGGGGTTTCGAACACTGAAGCTTTCTTT. The chain is built from TRBV25-1 and TRBJ1-1; possibly TRBD1 for D (6 bases). With 4 bases removed from V and 1 base from J, the gap between germline ends came to 13 bases. CDR3 size: 15 residues. The germline CDR1 and CDR2 sequences are MGHDK and SYGVNS. Based on the CDR3 plus reference TRBV25-1 and TRBJ1-1, the full variable domain is EADIYQTPRYLVIGTGKKITLECSQTMGHDKMYWYQQDPGMELHLIHYSYGVNSTEKGDLSSESTVSRIRTEHFPLTLESARPSHTSQYLCASSAPGVSNTEAFFGQGTRLTVV.

Remarks on this clone: One end of the junction varies from germline; a read error may be responsible. V and J are TRBV28 and TRBJ2-7, with 10 bases matching TRBD2. The length of the CDR3 is 14 residues. CDR1 and CDR2 from the germline V gene are MDHEN and SYDVKM. The CDR3 spells CASRRLAGVTPENF. The CDR3 DNA reads TGTGCCAGCAGGCGCCTAGCGGGAGTTACTCCGGAAAACTTC.

CDR3 coding DNA: TGTGCCAGCAGTGAAGTACAGGGGTTCGGCACTGAAGCTTTCTTT. Amino acid sequence: CASSEVQGFGTEAFF. The V and J genes are TRBV6-1 and TRBJ1-1; TRBD1 matches at 7 bases. The V segment lost 1 base and the J segment 4 bases; nucleotides outside the gene matches: 6. The CDR3 is 15 residues long. CDR1 and CDR2 from the germline V gene are MNHNS and SASEGT.

This clone appeared a single time. The chain couples TRBV2 to TRBJ1-5, with unresolved D. Germline V gene sequence: CDR1 SNHLY, CDR2 FYNNEI. The CDR3 is made up of 14 amino acids. The V end was cut by 4 bases, the J end by 6 bases, with 13 bases between. This CDR3 reads CASSADRGSQPQHF. The CDR3 DNA reads as TGTGCCAGCAGTGCGGACCGAGGGAGTCAGCCCCAGCATTTT.

This clone was counted a few times. V usage is TRBV19 and J usage is TRBJ2-1; 11 nucleotides line up with TRBD2. Germline V CDR1 and CDR2: LNHDA, SQIVND (reference sequence). J lost 4 bases, V lost 5 bases, and 10 bases had no gene match. The CDR3 sequence is 17 residues long. The CDR3 here is CASSPQGLAGTYNEQFF. The DNA of the CDR3 is TGTGCCAGTAGTCCACAAGGACTAGCGGGCACGTACAATGAGCAGTTCTTC.

The chain is built from TRBV10-3 and TRBJ1-3; D may be TRBD1 (5 bases). Germline V lookup: CDR1 ENHRY, CDR2 SYGVKD. CDR3 length equals 17 residues. V lost 1 base and J 0 bases, leaving 13 bases between the germline ends. The CDR3 protein is CAISEYGGASSGNTIYF. The CDR3 nucleotides are TGTGCCATCAGTGAGTATGGAGGGGCCAGCTCTGGAAACACCATATATTTT.

This clone was counted only a few times. The genes are TRBV7-8 and TRBJ2-7; no firm D call. CDR1 is SGHVS, CDR2 FQNEAQ, per germline. V lost 1 base to trimming and J lost 2 bases, with 12 bases between them. The CDR3 contains 15 residues. The CDR3 coding sequence is TGTGCCAGCAGCTTAGTTCTAGGTGGAACCTACGAGCAGTACTTC. It specifies CASSLVLGGTYEQYF.

Only one count was recorded for this clone. The rearrangement joins TRBV28 to TRBJ2-7; no clear D gene. CDR1 and CDR2 (germline): MDHEN, SYDVKM. Deletions cut 4 bases from V and 5 bases from J, with 9 bases between. This CDR3 is 12 amino acids long. As DNA, the CDR3 is TGTGCCAGCAGTTCCGGAGCCCACGAGCAGTACTTC. Residues: CASSSGAHEQYF.

The chain combines TRBV4-2 with TRBJ2-3; TRBD1 agrees at 10 bases. This CDR3 contains 15 residues. The V and J ends lost 5 bases and 1 base, in that order; junction bases with no gene match: 3. CDR1 is LGHNA and CDR2 is YNFKEQ in the germline V gene. The DNA of the CDR3 is TGTGCCAGCAGCACCGGGACAGGGGGCACAGATACGCAGTATTTT. This sequence encodes CASSTGTGGTDTQYF.

The chain has TRBV9 and TRBJ2-7; TRBD2 agrees at 7 bases. Germline-derived CDR1 and CDR2 are SGDLS and YYNGEE. The CDR3 consists of 14 residues. With 2 bases clipped from V and 3 bases from J, the junction kept 5 bases outside the gene matches. CDR3 coding DNA: TGTGCCAGCAGCGTGGGGGGGGATGGCTACGAGCAGTACTTC. This encodes CASSVGGDGYEQYF.